This T cell receptor beta chain was observed in a study of blood T cell repertoires in COVID-19. Measured with immunoSEQ multiplex PCR; TCRdb has only the in-frame clones, and not every one. The sample has 300,000 to 400,000 clones; 65% to 90% are singletons. The CDR3 sequence is 15 residues long. Germline CDR1 SQVTM, CDR2 ANQGSEA. Trimming took 4 bases from V and 0 from J; bases not matched to a gene: 5. Sequences were obtained from peripheral blood. This TCR derives from a human donor in a cohort sampled during active COVID-19. The chain carries TRBV29-1 and TRBJ1-1; 10 nucleotides match TRBD1. CDR3: CSVVDRGSVNTEAFF. The CDR3 coding sequence is TGCAGCGTTGTGGACAGGGGGTCTGTGAACACTGAAGCTTTCTTT.